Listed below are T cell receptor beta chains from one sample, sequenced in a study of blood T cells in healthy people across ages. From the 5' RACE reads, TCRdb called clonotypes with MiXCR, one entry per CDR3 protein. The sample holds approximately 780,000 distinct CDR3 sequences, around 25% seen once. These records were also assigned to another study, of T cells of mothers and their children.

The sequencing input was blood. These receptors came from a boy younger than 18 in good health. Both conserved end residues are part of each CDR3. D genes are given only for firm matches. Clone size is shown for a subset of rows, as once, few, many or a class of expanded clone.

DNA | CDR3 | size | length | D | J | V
TGTGCCAGCAGCGTCGGGCTAGCGGGGGGCCCGAACTACAATGAGCAGTTCTTC | CASSVGLAGGPNYNEQFF | NA | 18 | TRBD2 | TRBJ2-1 | TRBV9
TGTGCCAGCAGCCGATTGACAGGGCACGGAAACACCATATATTTT | CASSRLTGHGNTIYF | NA | 15 | TRBD1 | TRBJ1-3 | TRBV7-6
TGTGCCATCAGTGAGTCAGAGGGATACCCAGATACGCAGTATTTT | CAISESEGYPDTQYF | NA | 15 | NA | TRBJ2-3 | TRBV10-3
TGCAGTGTTCCGGGGGGCGACTCCTACAATGAGCAGTTCTTC | CSVPGGDSYNEQFF | few | 14 | NA | TRBJ2-1 | TRBV20-1
TGTGCCACCCGGACAGCGAGCTCTAACTATGGCTACACCTTC | CATRTASSNYGYTF | NA | 14 | NA | TRBJ1-2 | TRBV2
TGCAGCGCTAACGACTTCTTCCTAGGGGAAAAACTGTTTTTT | CSANDFFLGEKLFF | few | 14 | NA | TRBJ1-4 | TRBV29-1
TGCGCCAGCAGTCAATCGGTCCGCGGGGATACGCAGTATTTT | CASSQSVRGDTQYF | NA | 14 | NA | TRBJ2-3 | TRBV23-1
TGTGCCAGCAGACGGGACAGGGGATCCCGAGTGGCCTACGAGCAGTACTTC | CASRRDRGSRVAYEQYF | few | 17 | TRBD1 | TRBJ2-7 | TRBV9
TGCGCCAGCAGCCAACTCCCTGGTACTGAAGCTTTCTTT | CASSQLPGTEAFF | few | 13 | NA | TRBJ1-1 | TRBV4-1
TGTGCCTGGAGTCTAGGGGGGCGGGGGCAGTTCTTC | CAWSLGGRGQFF | NA | 12 | NA | TRBJ2-1 | TRBV30
TGCAGCGTTGACTCCCAATTGGGGTTTGGCTACACCTTC | CSVDSQLGFGYTF | NA | 13 | NA | TRBJ1-2 | TRBV29-1
TGCAGCGTCGCCGAGACAGGGGATTATGGCTACACCTTC | CSVAETGDYGYTF | NA | 13 | TRBD1 | TRBJ1-2 | TRBV29-1
TGTGCCAGCATCGAAGGGGCATCGCGCGAGCAGTACTTC | CASIEGASREQYF | few | 13 | NA | TRBJ2-7 | TRBV25-1
TGCAGCGTCGGTAATGGAGAGACCCAGTACTTC | CSVGNGETQYF | few | 11 | NA | TRBJ2-5 | TRBV29-1
TGTGCCAGCAGTCGACAGGGGGCGGGGAACATTCAGTACTTC | CASSRQGAGNIQYF | NA | 14 | TRBD1 | TRBJ2-4 | TRBV12-3/TRBV12-4
TGTGCCAGCAGCTGGCTAGCGGGGGCACGGGAGACCCAGTACTTC | CASSWLAGARETQYF | few | 15 | TRBD2 | TRBJ2-5 | TRBV7-3
TGTGCCAGCAGTTTACCCCGCACCAACTCGGGGGGAAACACCATATATTTT | CASSLPRTNSGGNTIYF | few | 17 | NA | TRBJ1-3 | TRBV28
TGCGCCAGCAGCTTGGCCGGACTGAATGATGGCTACACCTTC | CASSLAGLNDGYTF | few | 14 | NA | TRBJ1-2 | TRBV5-1
TGTGCCAGCAGCCAGGGGGGGTTTCAGAAGGAAGAGACCCAGTACTTC | CASSQGGFQKEETQYF | NA | 16 | NA | TRBJ2-5 | TRBV6-5
TGCAGCGTTGACAGATTCAATGAGCAGTTCTTC | CSVDRFNEQFF | few | 11 | NA | TRBJ2-1 | TRBV29-1
TGTGCCACGGGACAGGTCGGGGACCAGGATACGCAGTATTTT | CATGQVGDQDTQYF | few | 14 | TRBD1 | TRBJ2-3 | TRBV10-3
TGTGCCAGCAGGAGTGAACTCGGAAAACTGTTTTTT | CASRSELGKLFF | NA | 12 | NA | TRBJ1-4 | TRBV12-3/TRBV12-4